Listed here are 11 T cell receptor beta chains from one sample, sequenced in a study of blood T cell repertoires in COVID-19. Sequencing was performed with immunoSEQ multiplex PCR; in TCRdb, only in-frame clones are kept and a portion is missing. The sample yields tens of thousands of clones, around two thirds seen once. The source material was PBMCs or T cells enriched from blood (not recorded which). The receptors shown here come from a woman in her fifties or sixties who had been exposed to COVID-19.

CDR3 in DNA: TGTGCCAGCAGTTCCGGGAGGAGGGGCGGCGAGACTGAAGCTTTCTTT. Residues: CASSSGRRGGETEAFF. The J gene is TRBJ1-1, the V gene TRBV28, with D tentatively TRBD1 (5 bases). Germline values: CDR1 MDHEN, CDR2 SYDVKM. This CDR3 has 16 residues. V gave up 4 bases and J gave up 5 bases, with 20 bases separating them.

The rearrangement uses TRBV6-5 and TRBJ1-2; 10 bases match TRBD1. Germline trimming cut 6 bases from V and 7 bases from J; bases unmatched to any gene: 5. Germline V gives CDR1 MNHEY, CDR2 SVGAGI. This CDR3 has 13 amino acids. The DNA of the CDR3 is TGTGCCAGCAGCCCGGGACAGGGGCTTGGCTACACCTTC. It encodes CASSPGQGLGYTF.

This chain uses TRBV5-5 with TRBJ1-5; possibly TRBD1 for D (5 bases). CDR3 length: 16 amino acids. V lost 4 bases, J lost 1 base, and 15 bases lay in between. Germline loops: CDR1 SGHKS, CDR2 YYEKEE (reference sequence). The CDR3 spells CASSPRGEGSNQPQHF. CDR3 DNA sequence: TGTGCCAGCAGCCCACGAGGGGAGGGCAGCAATCAGCCCCAGCATTTT.

The J gene is TRBJ1-5, the V gene TRBV30, with TRBD1 as a possible D gene (6 bases). Between the trimmed V and J ends, which lost 7 bases and 6 bases, there was a span of 16 bases. The CDR3 spans 13 residues. Per the germline V gene, CDR1 is GTSNPN and CDR2 is SVGIG (reference sequence). The CDR3 loop is CAYRDTYFQPQHF. The CDR3 nucleotides are TGTGCCTACAGGGACACATACTTTCAGCCCCAGCATTTT.

The V gene is TRBV27, the J gene TRBJ1-6, with 7 bases identical to TRBD1. Per the germline V gene, CDR1 is MNHEY and CDR2 is SMNVEV (reference sequence). The CDR3 is 13 residues long. J lost 7 bases, V lost 6 bases, and 3 bases had no gene match. The DNA for the CDR3 is TGTGCCAGCAGAAACAGGGGAAATTCACCCCTCCACTTT. Amino acids: CASRNRGNSPLHF.

This clone was detected a few times. The J gene is TRBJ2-5, the V gene TRBV7-9, with a weak D call TRBD2 (6 bases). Germline assignment: CDR1 SEHNR and CDR2 FQNEAQ (reference sequence). Trimming took 1 base from V and 5 from J, leaving 11 bases between them. There are 14 residues in the CDR3. The CDR3: CASSLGGGSETQYF. In DNA form, the CDR3 reads TGTGCCAGCAGCTTAGGAGGAGGGAGCGAGACCCAGTACTTC.

This clone was counted only a few times. This rearrangement joins TRBV3-1 (or the pseudogene TRBV3-2) to TRBJ1-1; TRBD1 agrees at 7 bases. V dropped 5 bases and J dropped 5; count of bases not matched to a gene: 8. The CDR3 has 14 amino acids. The germline V gene has CDR1 LGHDT and CDR2 YNNKEL (reference sequence). The CDR3 is CASSRQGGVTEAFF. The CDR3 DNA reads TGTGCCAGCAGCAGACAGGGTGGGGTTACTGAAGCTTTCTTT.

The genes are TRBV6-2 or TRBV6-3 and TRBJ1-5, with D possibly matching TRBD1 (5 bases). Germline values: CDR1 MNHEY, CDR2 SVGEGT. The CDR3 length is 14 residues. V was shortened by 5 bases and J by 6 bases, with 14 bases between the two germline ends. Written as DNA, the CDR3 is TGTGCCAGCAGTGGCGGGGGGGTTCGTCAGCCCCAGCATTTT. Amino acid sequence: CASSGGGVRQPQHF.

This clone was seen only once. The chain links TRBV19 to TRBJ1-1; 8 bases match TRBD1. V lost 4 bases to trimming and J lost 1 base; unmatched junction nucleotides: 8. The germline CDR1 and CDR2 sequences are LNHDA and SQIVND (reference sequence). CDR3 length: 16 residues. The CDR3 region has the DNA TGTGCCAGTAGTACCTCCGGGACAGGTCGGAACACTGAAGCTTTCTTT. It is translated as CASSTSGTGRNTEAFF.

The chain couples TRBV27 to TRBJ2-2; TRBD2 agrees at 12 bases. Trimming took 4 bases from V and 6 from J; bases not matched to a gene: 6. This CDR3 region has 16 residues. Germline lookup yields CDR1 MNHEY and CDR2 SMNVEV (reference sequence). CDR3: CASSSAGLAGPGELFF. CDR3 DNA: TGTGCCAGCAGTTCCGCGGGACTAGCGGGCCCCGGGGAGCTGTTTTTT.

The V and J genes are TRBV2 and TRBJ2-3; D is possibly TRBD2 (6 bases). V was cut by 6 bases and J by 0 bases, with 10 bases left in between. The length of the CDR3 is 14 residues. The V gene's germline CDR1 is SNHLY and CDR2 FYNNEI. DNA for the CDR3: TGTGCCAGCAGCCGAGGGAGGAGCACAGATACGCAGTATTTT. This codes for CASSRGRSTDTQYF.